This record looks at one T cell receptor (beta chain) sequence and its context. This sample was included in a study of blood T cell repertoires in COVID-19. About the study: Spain, Italy and the United States supplied samples that represented acute and convalescent COVID-19. The cDNA or gDNA used as material had been derived from T cells, B-cell-depleted T cells, or PBMCs.

In the original analysis: The assay estimated nucleated cells by amplifying reference gene primers. The assay was immunoSEQ multiplex PCR, and TCRdb's table has in-frame clones only and misses some. V and J calls and clone size follow that table, whereas D and trimming were derived from the DNA. Here the sample spans roughly 100,000 clones, over 70% being singletons. The V gene end was trimmed by 4 bases and the J gene end by 7 bases; junction bases not matched to a gene: 9. CDR3 length equals 15 residues. Germline V gene data show CDR1 as KGHSH and CDR2 as LQKENI. This chain joins TRBV18 and TRBJ2-1, with 8 positions matching TRBD2. This receptor was obtained from a woman of 80 years or more with acute or convalescent COVID-19. The sequenced sample was peripheral blood. CDR3 nucleotides: TGTGCCAGCTCACTCCGGGAGGGACTTCGAAATGAGCAGTTCTTC. Translated: CASSLREGLRNEQFF.